This T cell receptor beta chain is drawn from a study of OX40 agonist ivuxolimab in advanced cancers. Turning to the overall study: Ivuxolimab, which targeted the costimulatory receptor OX40 (CD134), was an agonistic, fully human IgG2 monoclonal antibody. Intravenous ivuxolimab was administered to patients every 2 weeks at six dose levels: 0.01, 0.1, 0.3, 1.5, 3 and 10 mg/kg. Of the 50 to 55 patients in dose escalation, around 19 had hepatocellular carcinoma, about 15 had melanoma, 9 had renal cell carcinoma and 9 had head and neck cancer. In the dose-escalation cohort, around four fifths of patients were male, and the mean age was approximately 55 years, with a range of roughly 23 to 85. Patients were allowed to have had prior anti-PD-1, anti-PD-L1 or anti-CTLA-4 therapy, and 40% to 45% of the dose-escalation patients had been treated with checkpoint inhibitors. Partial responses occurred in three dose-escalation patients, of whom one had hepatocellular carcinoma and two had cutaneous melanoma. The point of sequencing TCRbeta in the periphery was to test whether ivuxolimab changed TCR sequence diversity and drove clonal T-cell expansion. The paper describes the monotherapy dose-escalation part (N ≈ 51 patients) of the phase I trial of ivuxolimab. Overall study results and their limits: Low levels of normalized T-cell clonal expansion were also seen in some patients who did not respond. The antigen specificity of the peripheral T cells that underwent clonal expansion was not determined. After ivuxolimab, expanded clones were on average more numerous among CD8+ T cells than among CD4+ T cells. At doses of 0.1 to 3.0 mg/kg, clonal expansion of both CD4+ and CD8+ T cells in blood was seen between baseline and week 6. In partial responders in the 0.1-3.0 mg/kg groups, normalized peripheral clonal expansion was found to be among the lowest, especially among CD8+ T cells.

A note on this clone: What this receptor recognizes is not known. Base-call qualities are not available, and no considerably larger clone is one nucleotide away.

The germline V gene (reference sequence) specifies SEHNR as CDR1 and FQNEAQ as CDR2. The CDR3 measures 17 amino acids from cysteine to phenylalanine. CDR3 DNA is the only sequence kept; it has 51 bases, read in frame from the first base. Trimming removed 4 bases from V and 4 bases from J, leaving 19 bases between the germline ends. For sequencing of the TCRbeta CDR3 region, genomic DNA was extracted from the sorted cells. The immunoSEQ Assay was used for sequencing of TCRbeta CDR3 regions. In its TCRdb copy, this immuneACCESS table keeps in-frame sequences only and misses some clones. Where compared with another copy, unresolved V genes explain less than half of these, and the others have no known cause. Recorded for this sample are about 46,000 clones; approximately 85% of them occurred a single time. Over 50% of the sample is held by the ten biggest clonotypes. The trial excluded patients who had a history of autoimmune disease or were on systemic immunosuppression. Peripheral blood for TCR sequencing was drawn from every dose cohort at baseline, at cycle 4 day 1 and at cycle 7 day 1. Samples came from an open-label, multicenter, first-in-human phase I dose-escalation trial of ivuxolimab. Adults with locally advanced or metastatic melanoma, renal cell carcinoma, hepatocellular carcinoma or head and neck squamous cell carcinoma were enrolled in the trial. Before TCR sequencing, CD4+ T cells and CD8+ T cells were sorted from peripheral blood as separate populations.

Specimen: CD4+ or CD8+ T cells sorted from blood, collected in a trial of the OX40 agonist ivuxolimab. The receptor comes from an adult with an advanced solid tumor such as melanoma, head and neck, liver or kidney cancer. Rearrangement joined TRBV7-9 to TRBJ2-2; TRBD1 is a weak D gene call, 6 bases matching. The DNA sequence is given as TGTGCCAGCAGCTCCAACGACGGGACACAAATCACCGGGGAGCTGTTTTTT. Its protein reads: CASSSNDGTQITGELFF.